One sample yielded the 7 T cell receptor beta chains listed below, sequenced in a study of molecular identifiers for immune sequencing clone quantification. TCRdb processed the PCR reads anew with MiXCR; each CDR3 protein has one entry. Counted here are more than 450,000 distinct CDR3 sequences, about 21% occurring once; the ten biggest clones make up around 0.86%. Sequencing was carried out using naive CD8+ T cells from blood, with Jurkat cell RNA spiked in. As for subset: FACS-sorted CD8+CD4-CCR7+CD45RA+ naive T cells. These receptors all come from a human donor in good health. Some libraries in this study had Jurkat cell RNA spiked in.

V is TRBV20-1 and J is TRBJ2-7; unclear D gene. The ends were cut back, 2 bases at V and 3 bases at J, with 11 bases in the middle. CDR1 and CDR2 (germline): DFQATT, SNEGSKA (reference sequence). CDR3 size: 13 residues. The DNA of the CDR3 is TGCAGTGCTAGACTGGCCACCGACTACGAGCAGTACTTC. It specifies CSARLATDYEQYF.

Details on this clonotype: This may be a read error: a much more frequent sequence differs by one nucleotide. This chain joins TRBV12-3 or TRBV12-4 and TRBJ1-1; D is unresolved. This CDR3 is built from 14 residues. The CDR3 protein is CASSPITENTGAFF. The CDR3, as DNA: TGTGCCAGCAGTCCCATTACAGAGAACACTGGAGCTTTCTTT.

Only one count was recorded for this clonotype. This may stem from a read error, because a much larger clone lies one nucleotide away. This sequence joins TRBV7-2 and TRBJ2-3; either TRBD1 or TRBD2 may supply D (6 bases each). The CDR3 spans 15 residues. In germline, CDR1 is SGHTA, CDR2 FQGNSA. Trimming pared 5 bases from V and 8 bases from J, leaving 20 bases between. The CDR3 loop reads CASSQGGPGVCTQYF. CDR3 nucleotide sequence: TGTGCCAGCAGCCAAGGGGGGCCAGGAGTATGTACGCAGTATTTT.

This clonotype occurred once. A read error is possible here, since a much larger clone lies one base away. The chain employs TRBV29-1 and TRBJ2-1; TRBD1 agrees at 8 bases. This CDR3 spans 13 amino acids. Germline values: CDR1 SQVTM, CDR2 ANQGSEA. V was pared by 5 bases and J by 9 bases, with 9 bases of the junction left unmatched. The CDR3 spells CSVSGQGRSEQFF. The CDR3 coding sequence is TGCAGCGTTTCAGGACAGGGCAGAAGTGAGCAGTTCTTC.

This clonotype was counted ten times or more. Here the CDR3 DNA reads TGTGCCAGCAGCCCCCCCTTTGACAGGGAACTCAATACGCAGTATTTT. It encodes CASSPPFDRELNTQYF. The chain couples TRBV7-9 to TRBJ2-3; 7 bases are shared with TRBD1. The J segment lost 7 bases and the V segment lost 5 bases, leaving 15 bases of the junction unmatched. Germline lookup yields CDR1 SEHNR and CDR2 FQNEAQ (reference sequence). The CDR3 runs 16 residues.

A note on this clonotype: A much more abundant neighbour one base away suggests this may be a read error. V and J are TRBV2 and TRBJ2-7, with D possibly matching TRBD2 (5 bases). Germline V gene sequence: CDR1 SNHLY, CDR2 FYNNEI. The CDR3 spans 16 residues. The CDR3 DNA is TGTGCCAGCAGTGACATCGGTCCTAGCAGCTCCTACGAGCGGTACTTC. It is translated as CASSDIGPSSSYERYF. Supplemented by reference TRBV2 and TRBJ2-7, the full variable domain reads EPEVTQTPSHQVTQMGQEVILRCVPISNHLYFYWYRQILGQKVEFLVSFYNNEISEKSEIFDDQFSVERPDGSNFTLKIRSTKLEDSAMYFCASSDIGPSSSYERYFGPGTRLTVT.

As to this clonotype: A single base separates this from a much larger clone, so it may be a read error. The V gene is TRBV29-1, the J gene TRBJ2-2; 9 bases line up with TRBD2. This CDR3 is built from 15 residues. In germline, CDR1 is SQVTM, CDR2 ANQGSEA. CDR3 in DNA: TGCAGCGTGGGGCTAGCGGGAAAGTACACCGGGGAGCTGCTTTTT. This translates into CSVGLAGKYTGELLF.